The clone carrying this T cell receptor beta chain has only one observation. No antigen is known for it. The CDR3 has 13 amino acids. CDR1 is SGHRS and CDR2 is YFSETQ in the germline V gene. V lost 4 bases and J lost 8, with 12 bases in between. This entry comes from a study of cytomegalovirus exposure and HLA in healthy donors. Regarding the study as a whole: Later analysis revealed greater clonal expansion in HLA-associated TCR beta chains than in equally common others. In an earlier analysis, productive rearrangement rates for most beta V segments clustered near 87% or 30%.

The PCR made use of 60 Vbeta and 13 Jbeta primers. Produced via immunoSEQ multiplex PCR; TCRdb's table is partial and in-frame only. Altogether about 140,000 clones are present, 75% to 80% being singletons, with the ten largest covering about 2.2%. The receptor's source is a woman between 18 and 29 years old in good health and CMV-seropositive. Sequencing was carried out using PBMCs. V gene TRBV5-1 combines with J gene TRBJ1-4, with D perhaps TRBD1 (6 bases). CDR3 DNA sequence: TGCGCCAGCAGCAAGCAGGGGCACGAAAAACTGTTTTTT. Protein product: CASSKQGHEKLFF.